The entry below describes one T cell receptor beta chain. Its antigen is currently unknown. The data are from a study of cytomegalovirus exposure and HLA in healthy donors. Study-wide results and limits: Rarity characterized most TCR sequences, yet some public TCRs appeared in many donors.

CDR3 length equals 17 residues. CDR1 and CDR2 from the germline V gene are LNHDA and SQIVND (reference sequence). The germline V and J ends were trimmed by 0 bases and 2 bases, with 16 bases remaining between them. PCR primers comprised 60 Vbeta and 13 Jbeta primers. Libraries were prepared by immunoSEQ multiplex PCR; TCRdb keeps only in-frame clonotypes and omits some of them. The top ten hold approximately 1.6% of the sample, which has 150,000 to 200,000 clones, roughly 82% seen once. The clonotype comes from a woman under 40 in good health and CMV-seronegative. Sequencing was carried out using PBMCs. This rearrangement joins TRBV19 to TRBJ1-1; D might be TRBD1 (6 bases). The CDR3 region is CASSIDHQGRGNTEAFF. The CDR3 DNA reads as TGTGCCAGTAGTATAGATCACCAGGGCAGGGGCAACACTGAAGCTTTCTTT.